The 31 T cell receptor beta chains below come from one sample, sequenced in a study of blood T cell repertoires in COVID-19. Method: immunoSEQ multiplex PCR; TCRdb's copy keeps in-frame clones and lacks some. The table has some 350,000 clones, over 70% seen once. Source material: peripheral blood. Source of these receptors: a woman in her fifties or sixties with COVID-19, enrolled during active disease.

This clone has just one count. This chain joins TRBV3-1 (or the pseudogene TRBV3-2) and TRBJ1-1; 7 bases match TRBD1. The CDR3 is 14 amino acids. Unmatched junction bases numbered 3, after V lost 3 bases and J lost 2 bases. Germline V gene lookup returns CDR1 LGHDT and CDR2 YNNKEL (reference sequence). Written as DNA, the CDR3 is TGTGCCAGCAGCCAGAGGGACAGCAACACTGAAGCTTTCTTT. Its translation is CASSQRDSNTEAFF.

To note about this clone: At the DNA level, this CDR3 is encoded by other sequences in the same sample as well. V gene TRBV5-6 combines with J gene TRBJ2-7; no definite D call. The CDR3 covers 12 residues. The germline V and J ends were trimmed by 0 bases and 3 bases, with 4 bases remaining between them. The V gene's germline CDR1 is SGHDT and CDR2 YYEEEE. In DNA form, the CDR3 reads TGTGCCAGCAGCTTGGCTAGCTACGAGCAGTACTTC. Protein sequence: CASSLASYEQYF.

The chain is built from TRBV19 and TRBJ1-2, with D possibly TRBD1 on 6 matching bases. Trimming pared 6 bases from V and 2 bases from J, leaving 13 bases between. Germline CDR1 reads LNHDA; CDR2 reads SQIVND (reference sequence). The CDR3 sequence is 14 residues long. The CDR3 protein is CASRKDRPNYGYTF. CDR3 nucleotides: TGTGCCAGTAGAAAAGACAGGCCCAACTATGGCTACACCTTC.

This clone turned up a few times. The CDR3 sequence: CASSFDRIETGELFF. For the CDR3, the DNA is TGTGCCAGCAGCTTCGACAGAATAGAGACCGGGGAGCTGTTTTTT. This sequence joins TRBV5-6 and TRBJ2-2; maybe TRBD1 (5 bases). CDR3 length: 15 residues. Per the germline V gene, CDR1 is SGHDT and CDR2 is YYEEEE. V gave up 2 bases and J gave up 5 bases, with 13 bases separating them.

The V call is TRBV7-9, the J call TRBJ2-7; 7 nucleotides agree with TRBD2. With V trimmed by 2 bases and J by 1 base, 2 bases remained unmatched. Germline CDR1 and CDR2: SEHNR and FQNEAQ (reference sequence). The CDR3 is made up of 14 amino acids. As DNA, the CDR3 is TGTGCCAGCAGCTTACTAGCGGTTTCCTACGAGCAGTACTTC. Translation: CASSLLAVSYEQYF.

This clone was observed a handful of times. The rearrangement links TRBV14 to TRBJ2-4; 7 positions agree with TRBD2. Trimming at V came to 4 bases and at J to 0 bases, leaving 9 bases not matched to a gene. Per germline, CDR1 SGHDN and CDR2 FVKESK. This CDR3 has 17 residues. The CDR3 DNA sequence: TGTGCCAGCAGCCTACACACGGGGGGTGTAGCCAAAAACATTCAGTACTTC. Protein product: CASSLHTGGVAKNIQYF.

This chain uses TRBV6-6 with TRBJ1-6; the D is unclear. The CDR3 loop spans 14 amino acids. In germline, CDR1 is MNHNY, CDR2 SVGAGI (reference sequence). V lost 7 bases, J lost 5 bases, and 12 bases lay in between. CDR3 loop: CASTPGVHNSPLHF. The CDR3 DNA reads as TGTGCCAGCACGCCCGGGGTACATAATTCACCCCTCCACTTT.

The gene calls are TRBV19 and TRBJ1-1; the match to TRBD1 covers 8 bases. The V segment lost 5 bases and the J segment 0 bases; nucleotides outside the gene matches: 8. CDR3 size: 16 residues. The V gene's germline CDR1 is LNHDA and CDR2 SQIVND (reference sequence). The CDR3 coding sequence is TGTGCCAGTAGTCGGGACAGGAGGGGAGTGAACACTGAAGCTTTCTTT. The encoded protein is CASSRDRRGVNTEAFF.

This chain connects TRBV18 to TRBJ2-5; tentative D call: TRBD1 (6 bases). The ends were cut back, 4 bases at V and 1 base at J, with 10 bases in the middle. Germline V CDR1 and CDR2: KGHSH, LQKENI. The CDR3 contains 14 residues. This CDR3 is CASSLRTAQETQYF. The CDR3 nucleotides are TGTGCCAGCTCACTCCGGACAGCCCAAGAGACCCAGTACTTC.

The chain joins TRBV11-2 to TRBJ1-2; D gene ambiguous. Trimming stripped 7 bases from V and 8 bases from J, with 14 bases between. The germline CDR1 and CDR2 sequences are SGHAT and FQNNGV. The CDR3 loop spans 12 amino acids. For the CDR3, the DNA is TGTGCCAGCACTACATCGGCCGGGGGCTACACCTTC. It encodes CASTTSAGGYTF.

The rearrangement uses TRBV2 and TRBJ2-2; D possibly corresponds to TRBD1 (6 bases). Trimming took 8 bases from V and 1 from J, leaving 11 bases between them. CDR3 length: 14 amino acids. From germline, CDR1 is SNHLY and CDR2 FYNNEI. CDR3 protein: CASFGTKNTGELFF. The CDR3 coding sequence is TGTGCCAGCTTCGGGACAAAGAACACCGGGGAGCTGTTTTTT.

This clone was picked up one time. The rearrangement links TRBV9 to TRBJ1-4, with a tentative D call TRBD1 (6 bases). V was cut by 0 bases and J by 6 bases, with 12 bases left in between. The germline CDR1 and CDR2 sequences are SGDLS and YYNGEE. The CDR3 spans 15 residues. Here the CDR3 reads CASSVGQEKYEKLFF. The DNA for the CDR3 is TGTGCCAGCAGCGTAGGACAGGAAAAGTATGAAAAACTGTTTTTT.

This clone came up a few times. The CDR3 DNA reads TGCGCCAGCACCCTGCAGGGCTCCGGCACTGAAGCTTTCTTT. Its translation: CASTLQGSGTEAFF. The V gene is TRBV5-1, the J gene TRBJ1-1; D is perhaps TRBD1 (5 bases). CDR1 is SGHRS, CDR2 YFSETQ, per germline. Deletions cut 6 bases from V and 4 bases from J, with 16 bases between. The CDR3 runs to 14 residues.

Comments on this clone: The same CDR3 is also encoded by other DNA sequences in this sample. J is TRBJ1-1 and V is TRBV5-1; TRBD1 aligns across 9 bases. The CDR3 is 14 amino acids. Germline V gene sequence: CDR1 SGHRS, CDR2 YFSETQ. J gave up 5 bases and V 3 bases, and 5 bases lay outside the gene matches. The CDR3 loop reads CASSSQGAGTEAFF. As DNA, the CDR3 is TGCGCCAGCAGCTCACAGGGGGCAGGGACTGAAGCTTTCTTT.

The chain uses TRBV7-9 and TRBJ1-1, with TRBD1 identical over 7 bases. The CDR3 extends over 16 amino acids. Trimming cost V 3 bases and J 2 bases; bases outside gene matches: 9. The germline CDR1 and CDR2 sequences are SEHNR and FQNEAQ (reference sequence). The DNA of the CDR3 is TGTGCCAGCAGCTTGAGACAGGGCGGATTCAACACTGAAGCTTTCTTT. It translates to CASSLRQGGFNTEAFF.

CDR3 sequence (DNA): TGCGCCAGCAGCGTCACAGTGCCCGGCGTCCTGACTTTC. Its protein is CASSVTVPGVLTF. The chain combines TRBV5-1 with TRBJ2-6; D remains ambiguous. Germline assignment: CDR1 SGHRS and CDR2 YFSETQ. V lost 4 bases to trimming and J lost 12 bases, with 14 bases between them. The CDR3 length is 13 residues. Complete variable domain (other parts from reference TRBV5-1 and TRBJ2-6): KAGVTQTPRYLIKTRGQQVTLSCSPISGHRSVSWYQQTPGQGLQFLFEYFSETQRNKGNFPGRFSGRQFSNSRSEMNVSTLELGDSALYLCASSVTVPGVLTFGAGSRLTVL.

This sequence joins TRBV5-4 and TRBJ2-6; D remains ambiguous. With 0 bases removed from V and 1 base from J, the gap between germline ends came to 8 bases. Looked up from germline, CDR1 is SGHNT and CDR2 is YYREEE (reference sequence). The CDR3 contains 16 residues. Written as DNA, the CDR3 is TGTGCCAGCAGCTTGGGTTCGCGGTCTGGGGCCAACGTCCTGACTTTC. It is translated as CASSLGSRSGANVLTF.

The chain carries TRBV21-1 and TRBJ2-3; the DNA was not compared with TRBD2, the D call given in the table. TRBV21-1 represents a pseudogene. CDR3 length: 21 amino acids. CDR3 protein: CASSNWEGGNKDKIPTDTQYF. Written as DNA, the CDR3 is TGTGCCAGCAGCAATTGGGAGGGAGGCAACAAAGATAAAATACCCACAGATACGCAGTATTTT.

The chain's CDR3 is CASSRLAGSPGLFF. The DNA of the CDR3 is TGTGCCAGCAGCCGACTAGCGGGATCCCCCGGGTTGTTCTTC. The rearrangement joins TRBV5-6 to TRBJ2-1, with TRBD2 matching 11 bases. The CDR3 is 14 amino acids. The V and J ends lost 4 bases and 15 bases, in that order; junction bases with no gene match: 12. CDR1 is SGHDT, CDR2 YYEEEE, per germline. Drawing the rest from reference TRBV5-6 and TRBJ2-1, the complete variable domain is DAGVTQSPTHLIKTRGQQVTLRCSPKSGHDTVSWYQQALGQGPQFIFQYYEEEERQRGNFPDRFSGHQFPNYSSELNVNALLLGDSALYLCASSRLAGSPGLFFGPGTRLTVL.

This chain connects TRBV7-9 to TRBJ2-2; no definite D call. Per germline, CDR1 SEHNR and CDR2 FQNEAQ (reference sequence). The V gene lost 1 base and the J gene lost 2 bases, with 5 bases spanning the gap. There are 14 residues in the CDR3. The CDR3 DNA follows: TGTGCCAGCAGCTTAGGGCTTAACACCGGGGAGCTGTTTTTT. Translation: CASSLGLNTGELFF.

This sequence joins TRBV19 and TRBJ1-5; D possibly corresponds to TRBD1 (5 bases). Germline CDR1 LNHDA, CDR2 SQIVND (reference sequence). This CDR3 has 15 residues. The germline V and J ends were trimmed by 2 bases and 2 bases, with 10 bases remaining between them. CDR3 protein: CASSIRGRGNQPQHF. The CDR3 DNA follows: TGTGCCAGTAGTATAAGGGGAAGGGGCAATCAGCCCCAGCATTTT.

The rearrangement uses TRBV18 and TRBJ1-1; perhaps TRBD1 as D (5 bases). V lost 1 base, J lost 5 bases, and 14 bases lay in between. The germline CDR1 and CDR2 sequences are KGHSH and LQKENI. CDR3 size: 15 residues. CDR3 DNA sequence: TGTGCCAGCTCACCACGGGAGGCAGGGCTAACTGAAGCTTTCTTT. It codes for CASSPREAGLTEAFF.

The chain recombines TRBV11-2 with TRBJ2-3, with a possible D match to TRBD2 (5 bases). This CDR3 region has 15 residues. V was clipped by 10 bases and J by 0 bases, with 17 bases between them. Germline assignment: CDR1 SGHAT and CDR2 FQNNGV. CDR3 bases: TGTGCCATCACTGCCCGCGGGTTTAGCACAGATACGCAGTATTTT. This codes for CAITARGFSTDTQYF.

This chain uses TRBV19 with TRBJ2-7; the match to TRBD2 covers 10 bases. The V gene's germline CDR1 is LNHDA and CDR2 SQIVND (reference sequence). V dropped 2 bases and J dropped 2; count of bases not matched to a gene: 0. The CDR3 is 14 residues long. This CDR3 reads CASSISGRAYEQYF. In DNA form, the CDR3 reads TGTGCCAGTAGTATAAGCGGGAGGGCCTACGAGCAGTACTTC.

The J gene is TRBJ2-7, the V gene TRBV7-9; 10 nucleotides agree with TRBD2. The CDR3 is made up of 16 amino acids. The germline V gene has CDR1 SEHNR and CDR2 FQNEAQ (reference sequence). Trimming took 6 bases from V and 2 from J; bases not matched to a gene: 10. CDR3 amino acids: CASSLTSGIIPYEQYF. CDR3 DNA: TGTGCCAGCAGTCTAACTAGCGGGATTATTCCCTACGAGCAGTACTTC.

The chain joins TRBV29-1 to TRBJ2-3; tentative D call: TRBD1 (6 bases). Germline CDR1 is SQVTM and CDR2 is ANQGSEA. CDR3 length: 12 residues. Trimming left V 3 bases short and J 7 bases short, with 11 bases between. The CDR3 bases are TGCAGCGTTGACCTCCAGGGGAATACGCAGTATTTT. This encodes CSVDLQGNTQYF.

The table lists this clone with a few counts. CDR3 DNA sequence: TGTGCCAGCAGAGAGTTGCCGGGACAGGGGGGACAGCCCCAGCATTTT. Encoded protein: CASRELPGQGGQPQHF. V and J are TRBV2 and TRBJ1-5; 11 bases agree with TRBD1. Germline CDR1 reads SNHLY; CDR2 reads FYNNEI. Trimming cost V 6 bases and J 7 bases; bases outside gene matches: 11. The CDR3 consists of 16 residues.

The chain uses TRBV19 and TRBJ1-3; 7 positions agree with TRBD1. The CDR3 spans 16 residues. Germline-derived CDR1 and CDR2 are LNHDA and SQIVND (reference sequence). The V gene end was trimmed by 3 bases and the J gene end by 4 bases; junction bases not matched to a gene: 9. The CDR3 DNA is TGTGCCAGTAGTATCAAAGGGGGCTTGACGGGAAACACCATATATTTT. Its protein product is CASSIKGGLTGNTIYF.

The chain links TRBV6-2 or TRBV6-3 to TRBJ2-1; D is ambiguous. The CDR3 runs to 15 residues. CDR1 is MNHEY and CDR2 is SVGEGT in the germline V gene. Trimming removed 2 bases from V and 9 bases from J, with 17 bases in between. This CDR3 is CASSYGGHQLAEQFF. The CDR3 DNA sequence: TGTGCCAGCAGTTACGGCGGTCACCAGTTGGCTGAGCAGTTCTTC.

The gene calls are TRBV2 and TRBJ1-1; TRBD1 might be the D (5 bases). The CDR3 covers 13 residues. Trimming shortened V by 7 bases and J by 2 bases, and 11 bases separated the two germline ends. Germline CDR1 and CDR2: SNHLY and FYNNEI. The CDR3 DNA follows: TGTGCCAGCACCTTGGACATAAACACTGAAGCTTTCTTT. It yields the protein CASTLDINTEAFF.

The chain is built from TRBV5-6 and TRBJ1-1; D is undetermined. The CDR3 has 15 residues. Trimming removed 4 bases from V and 5 bases from J, with 18 bases in between. The germline V gene encodes CDR1 SGHDT and CDR2 YYEEEE. The CDR3 sequence: CASSTLESPLTEAFF. CDR3 nucleotide sequence: TGTGCCAGCAGCACCCTGGAGAGCCCCCTAACTGAAGCTTTCTTT.